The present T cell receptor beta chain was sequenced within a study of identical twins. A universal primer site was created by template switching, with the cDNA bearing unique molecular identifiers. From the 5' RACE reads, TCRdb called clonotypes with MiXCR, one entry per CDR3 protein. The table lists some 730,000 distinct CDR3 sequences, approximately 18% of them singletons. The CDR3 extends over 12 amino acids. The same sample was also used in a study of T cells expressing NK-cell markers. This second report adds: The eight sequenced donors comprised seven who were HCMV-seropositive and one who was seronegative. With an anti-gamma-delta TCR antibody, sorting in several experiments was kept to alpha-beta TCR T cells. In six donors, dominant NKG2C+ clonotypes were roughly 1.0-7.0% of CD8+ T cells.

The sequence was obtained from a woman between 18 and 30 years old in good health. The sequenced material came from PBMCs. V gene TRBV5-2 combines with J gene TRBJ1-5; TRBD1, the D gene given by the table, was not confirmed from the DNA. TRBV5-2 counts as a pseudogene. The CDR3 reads CAMGPGNQPQHF. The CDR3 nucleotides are TGTGCCATGGGCCCCGGGAATCAGCCCCAGCATTTT.